In its sample, the clone carrying this T cell receptor beta chain was seen once. The PCR had 60 Vbeta and 13 Jbeta primers. Sequencing was performed with immunoSEQ multiplex PCR; in TCRdb, only in-frame clones are kept and a portion is missing. The sample lists about 93,000 clones; approximately 68% were seen once. CDR1 is SGHKS, CDR2 YYEKEE, per germline (reference sequence). The CDR3 extends over 13 amino acids. Trimming took 0 bases from V and 3 from J, leaving 6 bases between them. This entry comes from a study of cytomegalovirus exposure and HLA in healthy donors. The TCR sequence derives from a boy aged 5-17 years in good health and CMV-seropositive. The chain employs TRBV5-5 and TRBJ1-2; the D gene is possibly TRBD1 (5 bases). The material sequenced was PBMCs. In DNA form, the CDR3 reads TGTGCCAGCAGCTTGGAAGGGGACTATGGCTACACCTTC. Its protein product is CASSLEGDYGYTF.